One sample yielded the 32 T cell receptor beta chains listed below, sequenced in a study of blood T cells in healthy people across ages (dated by TCRdb to between 2014 and 2016). The library came from 5' RACE. Sequencing instrument: Illumina HiSeq 2500. The second PCR ran for roughly 6 to 11 cycles and used a J-beta primer mix along with a sample-barcoded 5' primer. The public reads were quality trimmed at Q25 with fastp and then assembled into clones with MiXCR by TCRdb, keeping productive beta chains. Duplicate CDR3 protein sequences are folded into a single record with the most common DNA and genes. Recorded for this sample are around 1.7 million distinct CDR3 sequences; about 30% of them occurred a single time. The top ten clones comprise over 7% of the sample. Material: blood. The receptors derive from a woman aged 30 to 39 in good health.

A few counts support this clonotype. The chain uses TRBV12-5 and TRBJ2-6; D remains unclear. CDR3 length: 20 amino acids. The V end lost 2 bases, the J end lost 3 bases, and 23 bases lay between the germline ends. Germline V CDR1 and CDR2: LGHNT, FRNRAP. CDR3 amino acids: CASGLLVGKVKVLGANVLTF. The CDR3 bases are TGTGCTAGTGGTTTGTTAGTGGGTAAGGTTAAGGTCCTTGGGGCCAACGTCCTGACTTTC.

This clonotype was picked up a small number of times. V usage is TRBV25-1 and J usage is TRBJ2-7, with D unclear. Germline V gene data show CDR1 as MGHDK and CDR2 as SYGVNS. Deletions cut 2 bases from V and 0 bases from J, with 11 bases between. This CDR3 region has 15 residues. The CDR3 here is CASSERGPHSYEQYF. The CDR3 DNA reads TGTGCCAGCAGTGAAAGAGGTCCTCACTCCTACGAGCAGTACTTC.

The CDR3 region has the DNA TGTGCCAGCAGTTGGGGAGCGGGGGGGGTGTACAGCTATGGCTACACCTTC. It specifies CASSWGAGGVYSYGYTF. This chain joins TRBV28 and TRBJ1-2; TRBD1 might be the D (5 bases). With 4 bases removed from V and 4 bases from J, the gap between germline ends came to 22 bases. The germline V gene encodes CDR1 MDHEN and CDR2 SYDVKM. The length of the CDR3 is 17 residues.

As to this clonotype: The junction shows a germline mismatch at one end, possibly a read error. The CDR3 DNA reads as TGTGCCATCAGTTTAGGCGGCGGGCGGGGTAGGTCCTACGAGCAGTACTTC. This codes for CAISLGGGRGRSYEQYF. The chain links TRBV12-3 or TRBV12-4 to TRBJ2-7, with a weak D call TRBD2 (6 bases). The CDR3 contains 17 residues.

Concerning this clonotype itself: Just one base apart from a much larger clone, this may be a read error. The chain uses TRBV5-1 and TRBJ2-7; D might be TRBD1 (5 bases). This CDR3 is 15 amino acids long. The V end was cut by 4 bases, the J end by 5 bases, with 19 bases between. CDR1 is SGHRS, CDR2 YFSETQ, per germline. The CDR3 protein is CASSGGAIIRDEQYF. The CDR3 region has the DNA TGCGCCAGCAGCGGTGGGGCAATCATAAGGGACGAGCAGTACTTC.

The chain has TRBV5-1 and TRBJ2-1; TRBD1 agrees at 7 bases. In germline, CDR1 is SGHRS, CDR2 YFSETQ. This CDR3 spans 15 amino acids. Trimming at V came to 6 bases and at J to 0 bases, leaving 6 bases not matched to a gene. This CDR3 is CASTRGGTSYNEQFF. The CDR3 DNA reads TGCGCCAGCACTCGAGGGGGCACCTCCTACAATGAGCAGTTCTTC.

This clonotype has just a few counts. CDR3 nucleotide sequence: TGCGCCAGCAATTTAGACAGGGCTTCTGAAGCTTTCTTT. Protein: CASNLDRASEAFF. The chain uses TRBV5-1 and TRBJ1-1; 7 bases match TRBD1. Per the germline V gene, CDR1 is SGHRS and CDR2 is YFSETQ. The CDR3 is 13 residues long. With 6 bases clipped from V and 6 bases from J, the junction kept 8 bases outside the gene matches.

CDR3 loop: CASGRGGEAFF. In DNA form, the CDR3 reads TGTGCCAGCGGCCGGGGAGGGGAGGCTTTCTTT. The V call is TRBV6-2 or TRBV6-3, the J call TRBJ1-1; perhaps TRBD1 as D (5 bases). Trimming stripped 8 bases from V and 11 bases from J, with 15 bases between. This CDR3 has 11 amino acids. Germline V gives CDR1 MNHEY, CDR2 SVGEGT.

This clonotype has only a few counts. The chain has TRBV6-5 and TRBJ1-1; D is unresolved. The CDR3 covers 13 residues. Germline lookup yields CDR1 MNHEY and CDR2 SVGAGI. The V and J ends lost 7 bases and 2 bases respectively, with 11 bases between them. CDR3 loop: CASTYGRNTEAFF. The CDR3 region has the DNA TGTGCCAGCACCTACGGAAGAAACACTGAAGCTTTCTTT.

Ten or more counts support this clonotype. This chain joins TRBV7-6 and TRBJ2-3; weak D call: TRBD1 (6 bases). Trimming removed 5 bases at V and 8 bases at J, with 20 bases between. The CDR3 sequence is 15 residues long. Per the germline V gene, CDR1 is SGHVS and CDR2 is FNYEAQ. The CDR3 DNA reads TGTGCCAGCAGCCGACGGGACACTTCCCAGGGTACGCAGTATTTT. It is translated as CASSRRDTSQGTQYF.

Points on this clonotype: This may stem from a read error, because a much larger clone lies one nucleotide away. The chain carries TRBV5-1 and TRBJ2-1; 13 bases agree with TRBD2. V was pared by 4 bases and J by 4 bases, with 5 bases of the junction left unmatched. CDR1 and CDR2 (germline): SGHRS, YFSETQ. There are 16 residues in the CDR3. DNA of the CDR3: TGCGCCAGCAGCACAATGGGACTAGCGGGATACAATGAGCAGTTCTTC. Amino acids: CASSTMGLAGYNEQFF.

This clonotype has only a few counts. V usage is TRBV5-5 and J usage is TRBJ1-2, with D tentatively TRBD1 (5 bases). The CDR3 has 15 residues. Germline lookup yields CDR1 SGHKS and CDR2 YYEKEE (reference sequence). Trimming left V 2 bases short and J 1 base short, with 12 bases between. The CDR3 here is CASSFQPTVNYGYTF. The DNA for the CDR3 is TGTGCCAGCAGCTTTCAACCGACAGTTAACTATGGCTACACCTTC.

The chain couples TRBV5-1 to TRBJ2-1, with no clear D. There are 14 residues in the CDR3. Trimming left V 5 bases short and J 2 bases short, with 11 bases between. Germline-derived CDR1 and CDR2 are SGHRS and YFSETQ. CDR3 sequence (DNA): TGCGCCAGCAGTGAGTCAGTTCCCTACAATGAGCAGTTCTTC. This gives the protein CASSESVPYNEQFF.

The V gene is TRBV12-5, the J gene TRBJ2-3, with a tentative D call TRBD2 (6 bases). V lost 5 bases and J 6 bases, leaving 21 bases between the germline ends. CDR3 size: 16 residues. The germline CDR1 and CDR2 sequences are LGHNT and FRNRAP. The CDR3 reads CASGLYPGLVSDTQYF. CDR3 sequence (DNA): TGTGCTAGTGGTCTCTATCCGGGACTCGTCTCGGATACGCAGTATTTT.

This clonotype came up a few times. V and J are TRBV2 and TRBJ1-5, with a tentative D call TRBD1 (5 bases). The CDR3 is 16 residues long. Germline V gene sequence: CDR1 SNHLY, CDR2 FYNNEI. Trimming stripped 7 bases from V and 4 bases from J, with 20 bases between. CDR3 in DNA: TGTGCCAGCAAAAACACTGGGGGGTCTCGAAATCAGCCCCAGCATTTT. Protein: CASKNTGGSRNQPQHF. The full variable domain, its missing parts supplied by reference TRBV2 and TRBJ1-5, is EPEVTQTPSHQVTQMGQEVILRCVPISNHLYFYWYRQILGQKVEFLVSFYNNEISEKSEIFDDQFSVERPDGSNFTLKIRSTKLEDSAMYFCASKNTGGSRNQPQHFGDGTRLSIL.

The sample holds a few counts of this clonotype. The chain links TRBV2 to TRBJ1-5; 7 bases fit TRBD1. Germline lookup yields CDR1 SNHLY and CDR2 FYNNEI. J was trimmed by 0 bases and V by 7 bases; bases with no gene match: 15. The CDR3 runs 18 residues. CDR3 sequence: CASTRGEGAGYSNQPQHF. CDR3 DNA: TGTGCCAGCACCAGAGGGGAGGGGGCCGGCTATAGCAATCAGCCCCAGCATTTT.

The V gene is TRBV20-1, the J gene TRBJ1-2; the D gene is possibly TRBD1 (5 bases). From germline, CDR1 is DFQATT and CDR2 SNEGSKA (reference sequence). V lost 3 bases and J lost 5, with 16 bases in between. The CDR3 has 14 residues. The CDR3 region is CSASGTVKGYGYTF. CDR3 nucleotides: TGCAGTGCTAGCGGGACGGTCAAGGGGTATGGCTACACCTTC.

The chain is built from TRBV13 and TRBJ2-7, with a possible D match to TRBD2 (6 bases). V lost 3 bases to trimming and J lost 0 bases, with 9 bases between them. The length of the CDR3 is 14 residues. The germline V gene encodes CDR1 PRHDT and CDR2 FYEKMQ (reference sequence). The CDR3 DNA sequence: TGTGCCAGCAGCTTTCTCGGGGGCTCCTACGAGCAGTACTTC. Translating it yields CASSFLGGSYEQYF.

This clonotype was detected a few times. The V call is TRBV29-1, the J call TRBJ1-5; 9 nucleotides agree with TRBD1. The CDR3 extends over 14 amino acids. From germline, CDR1 is SQVTM and CDR2 ANQGSEA. Trimming cost V 6 bases and J 3 bases; bases outside gene matches: 6. The CDR3 is CSVAGTGHNQPQHF. CDR3 DNA: TGCAGCGTCGCCGGGACAGGGCACAATCAGCCCCAGCATTTT. Full variable domain (rest looked up from reference TRBV29-1 and TRBJ1-5): SAVISQKPSRDICQRGTSLTIQCQVDSQVTMMFWYRQQPGQSLTLIATANQGSEATYESGFVIDKFPISRPNLTFSTLTVSNMSPEDSSIYLCSVAGTGHNQPQHFGDGTRLSIL.

The chain couples TRBV14 to TRBJ2-1; TRBD2 aligns across 9 bases. Per germline, CDR1 SGHDN and CDR2 FVKESK. The CDR3 extends over 17 amino acids. With V trimmed by 4 bases and J by 1 base, 8 bases remained unmatched. CDR3 loop: CASSRRGSGGSYNEQFF. The CDR3 DNA is TGTGCCAGCAGCCGAAGGGGAAGCGGGGGGTCCTACAATGAGCAGTTCTTC.

The V gene is TRBV25-1, the J gene TRBJ2-1, with D hard to call. The CDR3 consists of 11 residues. Germline V gives CDR1 MGHDK, CDR2 SYGVNS. V was clipped by 6 bases and J by 6 bases, with 6 bases between them. CDR3 residues: CASRATNEQFF. The CDR3 region has the DNA TGTGCCAGCAGAGCGACCAATGAGCAGTTCTTC.

Concerning this clonotype itself: A much larger clonotype is one base distant, so this may be a read error. This chain links TRBV6-4 with TRBJ1-2, with D possibly being TRBD1 (6 bases). This CDR3 has 15 amino acids. Germline CDR1 reads MRHNA; CDR2 reads SNTAGT. CDR3 loop: CTSSAEVGAPYGYTF. The CDR3 DNA reads as TGTACCAGCAGTGCAGAGGTGGGGGCCCCCTATGGCTACACCTTC.

This clonotype was counted once. The rearrangement links TRBV14 to TRBJ2-2, with 8 bases fitting TRBD1. V lost 4 bases to trimming and J lost 7 bases; unmatched junction nucleotides: 8. Germline V lookup: CDR1 SGHDN, CDR2 FVKESK. The CDR3 sequence is 15 residues long. CDR3 in amino acids: CASSRRTGKNGELFF. The CDR3 DNA reads TGTGCCAGCAGCCGGCGGACAGGGAAGAACGGGGAGCTGTTTTTT.

About this clonotype itself: The junction does not match germline at one end; this may be a read error. The chain links TRBV15 to TRBJ2-5, with TRBD1 identical over 9 bases. Per the germline V gene, CDR1 is LNHNV and CDR2 is YYDKDF (reference sequence). This CDR3 contains 15 residues. The CDR3 nucleotides read TGTGCCACCGGCAGAGACCAGGACAGGGGAGAGACCCAGTACTTC. Its translation: CATGRDQDRGETQYF.

This clonotype was seen ten or more times. CDR3: CASSLDGTATYEQYF. The CDR3 bases are TGTGCCAGCAGCTTAGACGGGACAGCAACCTACGAGCAGTACTTC. The chain employs TRBV7-2 and TRBJ2-7, with 7 nucleotides matching TRBD1. V was pared by 1 base and J by 2 bases, with 5 bases of the junction left unmatched. This CDR3 is 15 amino acids long. Germline V gives CDR1 SGHTA, CDR2 FQGNSA.

V is TRBV6-1 and J is TRBJ2-7; TRBD1 agrees at 10 bases. Looked up from germline, CDR1 is MNHNS and CDR2 is SASEGT. The CDR3 contains 14 residues. The V gene end was trimmed by 4 bases and the J gene end by 4 bases; junction bases not matched to a gene: 4. The CDR3 DNA reads TGTGCCAGCAGTGTCCGACAGGGGGCTTACGAGCAGTACTTC. Its translation: CASSVRQGAYEQYF.

This chain uses TRBV11-2 with TRBJ2-3; D may correspond to TRBD1 or TRBD2 (5 bases each). Trimming left V 3 bases short and J 7 bases short, with 17 bases between. Germline CDR1 reads SGHAT; CDR2 reads FQNNGV. The CDR3 covers 15 residues. The CDR3 reads CASSFLGEPRYTQYF. CDR3 DNA: TGTGCCAGCAGCTTCTTGGGGGAGCCCCGGTATACGCAGTATTTT.

V usage is TRBV7-2 and J usage is TRBJ2-2; possible D gene TRBD1, 6 bases. Germline lookup yields CDR1 SGHTA and CDR2 FQGNSA. The CDR3 spans 18 residues. V was shortened by 0 bases and J by 0 bases, with 14 bases between the two germline ends. As DNA, the CDR3 is TGTGCCAGCAGCTTAGCCATATGGGGACAAACGAACACCGGGGAGCTGTTTTTT. It codes for CASSLAIWGQTNTGELFF. Supplemented by reference TRBV7-2 and TRBJ2-2, the full variable domain reads GAGVSQSPSNKVTEKGKDVELRCDPISGHTALYWYRQSLGQGLEFLIYFQGNSAPDKSGLPSDRFSAERTGGSVSTLTIQRTQQEDSAVYLCASSLAIWGQTNTGELFFGEGSRLTVL.

This clonotype was observed a handful of times. The rearrangement joins TRBV5-1 to TRBJ2-4; D is ambiguous. Germline assignment: CDR1 SGHRS and CDR2 YFSETQ. This CDR3 has 15 amino acids. Trimming cost V 0 bases and J 1 base, with 8 bases left between them. The CDR3 DNA reads as TGCGCCAGCAGCTTGGGAAAGGGTGCCAAAAACATTCAGTACTTC. This gives the protein CASSLGKGAKNIQYF.

The chain has TRBV28 and TRBJ2-3, with 8 bases fitting TRBD1. V shed 9 bases, J shed 4 bases, and the junction held 9 bases outside the gene matches. CDR3 length: 14 amino acids. Germline lookup yields CDR1 MDHEN and CDR2 SYDVKM. In nucleotides, the CDR3 is TGTGCCAGTCACCCGGGACAGGACCCAGATACGCAGTATTTT. It is translated as CASHPGQDPDTQYF.

This clonotype was detected ten times or more. The chain links TRBV20-1 to TRBJ2-5; TRBD1 matches at 10 bases. There are 14 residues in the CDR3. V was pared by 5 bases and J by 4 bases, with 7 bases of the junction left unmatched. CDR1 is DFQATT, CDR2 SNEGSKA, per germline (reference sequence). The CDR3 sequence is CSASPTGGVETQYF. CDR3 sequence (DNA): TGCAGTGCTTCACCGACAGGGGGCGTAGAGACCCAGTACTTC.

This clonotype occurred many times. V usage is TRBV6-5 and J usage is TRBJ2-3; D is undetermined. V dropped 0 bases and J dropped 1 base, with 11 bases sitting between them. The CDR3 has 16 residues. Looked up from germline, CDR1 is MNHEY and CDR2 is SVGAGI. CDR3 coding DNA: TGTGCCAGCAGTTACTCGATTGGCTCGGGCACAGATACGCAGTATTTT. It encodes CASSYSIGSGTDTQYF.